The clone carrying this T cell receptor beta chain was seen a few times. The entry originates in a study of blood T cell repertoires in COVID-19. Study-level information: Some COVID-19 samples were acute and others convalescent; all came from the United States, Italy and Spain. Sources were T cells, B-cell-depleted T cells, or PBMCs; the material itself was cDNA or gDNA.

The germline gives CDR1 SGHNT, CDR2 YENEEA. The V gene end was trimmed by 5 bases and the J gene end by 4 bases; junction bases not matched to a gene: 9. The CDR3 extends over 15 amino acids. The authors' processing: Scientists estimated how many nucleated cells there were by amplifying reference gene primers. TCRdb's table, derived via immunoSEQ multiplex PCR, lists solely in-frame clones and lacks some. V, J and clone size reflect that table, while D and trimming were determined from the DNA. The sample carries over 75,000 clones, around 80% recorded once. Sequenced input: peripheral blood. The rearrangement joins TRBV11-3 to TRBJ2-7; 9 bases align to TRBD1. This TCR was sampled from a woman at least 80 years old with active or convalescent COVID-19. In DNA, the CDR3 is TGTGCCAGCAGCCCCTGGGACAGGGTCTATTACGAGCAGTACTTC. Translating gives CASSPWDRVYYEQYF.